Following are 13 T cell receptor beta chains from one sample sequenced in a study of OX40 agonist ivuxolimab in advanced cancers. Sequencing used immunoSEQ multiplex PCR; TCRdb keeps in-frame clones, though not all of them. The data hold tens of thousands of clones, with approximately 86% observed a single time. Source: CD4+ or CD8+ T cells sorted from blood, taken in a trial of the OX40 agonist ivuxolimab. Receptors originate from an adult with an advanced solid tumor such as melanoma, head and neck, liver or kidney cancer.

This chain uses TRBV7-7 with TRBJ2-5; TRBD1 matches at 10 bases. J was trimmed by 4 bases and V by 4 bases; bases with no gene match: 6. CDR1 is SSHAT, CDR2 FNYEAQ, per germline (reference sequence). The CDR3 spans 15 residues. CDR3 sequence reads: CASSYRDRGLETQYF. The DNA for the CDR3 is TGTGCCAGCAGCTATCGGGACAGGGGTTTAGAGACCCAGTACTTC.

The rearrangement uses TRBV7-6 and TRBJ2-3, with 7 bases aligning to TRBD2. Germline CDR1 and CDR2: SGHVS and FNYEAQ. CDR3 length: 17 residues. The V segment lost 1 base and the J segment 2 bases; nucleotides outside the gene matches: 9. The CDR3 region has the DNA TGTGCCAGCAGCTTAGTCTCCGGGACTACCCACACAGATACGCAGTATTTT. Translation: CASSLVSGTTHTDTQYF.

V usage is TRBV10-1 and J usage is TRBJ2-7; D is ambiguous. The V gene lost 3 bases and the J gene lost 1 base, with 7 bases spanning the gap. The V gene's germline CDR1 is WNHNN and CDR2 SYGVQD (reference sequence). The CDR3 is made up of 13 amino acids. The CDR3 DNA sequence: TGCGCCAGCAGTGAAGCGAGTTCCTACGAGCAGTACTTC. This codes for CASSEASSYEQYF.

The CDR3 region is CASSIGIGVEAFF. The CDR3 DNA reads as TGTGCCAGTAGTATCGGTATAGGTGTTGAAGCTTTCTTT. The rearrangement links TRBV19 to TRBJ1-1, with D unresolved. Trimming left V 3 bases short and J 7 bases short, with 12 bases between. The CDR3 consists of 13 residues. Per germline, CDR1 LNHDA and CDR2 SQIVND (reference sequence).

The chain joins TRBV19 to TRBJ2-7; possibly TRBD1 for D (6 bases). There are 13 residues in the CDR3. Trimming took off 4 bases at V and 1 base at J, with 8 bases between the two ends. Germline assignment: CDR1 LNHDA and CDR2 SQIVND (reference sequence). The CDR3 DNA reads TGTGCCAGTAGTAAACAGGGTTCCTACGAGCAGTACTTC. It encodes CASSKQGSYEQYF. The full variable domain, completed using reference TRBV19 and TRBJ2-7, is DGGITQSPKYLFRKEGQNVTLSCEQNLNHDAMYWYRQDPGQGLRLIYYSQIVNDFQKGDIAEGYSVSREKKESFPLTVTSAQKNPTAFYLCASSKQGSYEQYFGPGTRLTVT.

This chain uses TRBV28 with TRBJ2-3; perhaps D is TRBD1 or TRBD2 (5 bases each). CDR1 and CDR2 (germline): MDHEN, SYDVKM. Deletions cut 10 bases from V and 3 bases from J, with 20 bases between. This CDR3 contains 15 residues. CDR3 sequence: CANPEGLKVTDTQYF. The CDR3 bases are TGTGCCAACCCCGAGGGGCTCAAGGTGACAGATACGCAGTATTTT. Supplemented by reference TRBV28 and TRBJ2-3, the full variable domain reads DVKVTQSSRYLVKRTGEKVFLECVQDMDHENMFWYRQDPGLGLRLIYFSYDVKMKEKGDIPEGYSVSREKKERFSLILESASTNQTSMYLCANPEGLKVTDTQYFGPGTRLTVL.

This clone was counted a few times. The V gene is TRBV4-1, the J gene TRBJ2-1; 8 bases map to TRBD2. In germline, CDR1 is MGHRA, CDR2 YSYEKL. The V gene end was trimmed by 0 bases and the J gene end by 7 bases; junction bases not matched to a gene: 8. This CDR3 has 16 amino acids. The CDR3 coding sequence is TGCGCCAGCAGCCAAGATTGGCGGGGGGTCGGTAATGAGCAGTTCTTC. It specifies CASSQDWRGVGNEQFF.

The chain couples TRBV7-9 to TRBJ1-2, with 7 positions matching TRBD1. Trimming cost V 1 base and J 0 bases; bases outside gene matches: 5. The CDR3 runs to 16 residues. Germline V gives CDR1 SEHNR, CDR2 FQNEAQ (reference sequence). The CDR3 bases are TGTGCCAGCAGCTTAGGGTCAGGGGGAGCTAACTATGGCTACACCTTC. Protein: CASSLGSGGANYGYTF. The full variable domain, completed using reference TRBV7-9 and TRBJ1-2, is DTGVSQNPRHKITKRGQNVTFRCDPISEHNRLYWYRQTLGQGPEFLTYFQNEAQLEKSRLLSDRFSAERPKGSFSTLEIQRTEQGDSAMYLCASSLGSGGANYGYTFGSGTRLTVV.

This chain joins TRBV10-2 and TRBJ2-3, with a weak D call TRBD2 (7 bases). Trimming removed 8 bases from V and 2 bases from J, with 11 bases in between. This CDR3 comprises 13 residues. Germline V gives CDR1 WSHSY, CDR2 SAAADI. CDR3 in amino acids: CASEGGDTDTQYF. In DNA, the CDR3 is TGCGCCAGCGAAGGGGGGGACACAGATACGCAGTATTTT.

The genes are TRBV6-1 and TRBJ2-1; maybe TRBD2 (6 bases). From germline, CDR1 is MNHNS and CDR2 SASEGT. The V and J ends lost 4 bases and 9 bases respectively, with 13 bases between them. The CDR3 consists of 13 residues. The CDR3 nucleotides read TGTGCCAGCAGTGTTAGGGAGGAGGTTGAGCAGTTCTTC. This gives the protein CASSVREEVEQFF.

This sequence joins TRBV5-6 and TRBJ2-7; TRBD1 matches at 11 bases. Germline assignment: CDR1 SGHDT and CDR2 YYEEEE. CDR3 length: 14 residues. The J segment lost 8 bases and the V segment lost 4 bases, leaving 8 bases of the junction unmatched. The DNA for the CDR3 is TGTGCCAGCAGCCCCGGGACAGGGGGTATCAAGCAGTACTTC. Encoded protein: CASSPGTGGIKQYF. Full variable domain (missing parts from reference TRBV5-6 and TRBJ2-7): DAGVTQSPTHLIKTRGQQVTLRCSPKSGHDTVSWYQQALGQGPQFIFQYYEEEERQRGNFPDRFSGHQFPNYSSELNVNALLLGDSALYLCASSPGTGGIKQYFGPGTRLTVT.

The V and J genes are TRBV7-9 and TRBJ2-1, with TRBD2 matching 12 bases. CDR1 and CDR2 from the germline V gene are SEHNR and FQNEAQ (reference sequence). The CDR3 is 15 residues long. The CDR3 protein is CVEVPSGGDYNEQFF. The CDR3 DNA is TGTGTAGAGGTCCCTAGCGGGGGGGATTACAATGAGCAGTTCTTC.

The V call is TRBV7-9, the J call TRBJ1-4; 7 bases align to TRBD1. V shed 5 bases and J 4 bases; nucleotides not matched to a gene: 7. Germline assignment: CDR1 SEHNR and CDR2 FQNEAQ (reference sequence). CDR3 length: 15 amino acids. The CDR3 protein is CASSPGDSLNEKLFF. CDR3 in DNA: TGTGCCAGCAGCCCAGGGGACAGCCTTAATGAAAAACTGTTTTTT.